This entry concerns a single T cell receptor beta chain. Antigen: not known. These data are taken from a study of OX40 agonist ivuxolimab in advanced cancers. On the study more broadly: Patient treatment consisted of intravenous ivuxolimab administration every 2 weeks at 0.01 to 10 mg/kg. Partial responses were observed in three patients, of whom one had hepatocellular carcinoma and two had cutaneous melanoma. Study observations and caveats: Antigen targets of the expanded peripheral T cells went undetermined. On average, a greater number of expanded clones characterised CD8+ T cells relative to CD4+.

Method: immunoSEQ multiplex PCR; TCRdb's copy keeps in-frame clones and lacks some. The repertoire holds about 75,000 clones, 80% to 90% seen once, with roughly 8.2% in the top ten. The V segment lost 5 bases and the J segment 2 bases; nucleotides outside the gene matches: 11. Germline V gene lookup returns CDR1 SGHNT and CDR2 YENEEA. This CDR3 has 16 amino acids. This receptor was obtained from an adult with an advanced solid tumor such as melanoma, head and neck, liver or kidney cancer. The V call is TRBV11-3, the J call TRBJ2-7; the match to TRBD2 covers 8 bases. Sequencing was performed on CD4+ or CD8+ T cells sorted from blood, taken in a trial of the OX40 agonist ivuxolimab. The CDR3 DNA reads as TGTGCCAGCAGCCCCGGTTCGGCGGGGGGCCCCTACGAGCAGTACTTC. Protein: CASSPGSAGGPYEQYF.